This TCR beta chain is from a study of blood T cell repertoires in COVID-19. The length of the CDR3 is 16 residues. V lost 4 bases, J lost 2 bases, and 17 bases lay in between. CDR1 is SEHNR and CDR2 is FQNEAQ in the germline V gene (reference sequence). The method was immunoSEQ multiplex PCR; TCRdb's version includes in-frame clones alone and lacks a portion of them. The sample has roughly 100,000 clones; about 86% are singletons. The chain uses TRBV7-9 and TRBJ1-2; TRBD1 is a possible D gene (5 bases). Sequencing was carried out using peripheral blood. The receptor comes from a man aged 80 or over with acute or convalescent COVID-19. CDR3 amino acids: CASSSRAKRSNYGYTF. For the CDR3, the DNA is TGTGCCAGCAGCTCCAGGGCCAAACGGTCGAACTATGGCTACACCTTC.